This TCR beta chain derives from a study of blood T cell repertoires in COVID-19 (TCRdb year 2020). In the study overall: Collaborator samples came from the United States, Italy and Spain and covered acute and convalescent phases of COVID-19. The prospective study material was composed of cDNA or gDNA derived from T cells, B-cell-depleted T cells, or PBMCs. Deeply sampled blood TCRbeta repertoires from subjects exposed to, actively infected with, or recovered from COVID-19 were included in the dataset. The repertoires were released in a freely available public database intended as a resource for research on the immune response to SARS-CoV-2. The samples were drawn from the first 160 participants of the ongoing ImmuneRACE study and from 1,254 subjects provided by 6 global collaborators. Sample metadata almost always included a de-identified subject ID, COVID-19 status, age in years and sex. Where available, HLA class I and class II types were obtained from metadata supplied by the sample provider rather than from assay-based typing. The full study reports these points: Clinical and demographic metadata were provided uncurated, with the amount varying by source and participant.

Points on this clone: The clone's antigen remains unknown. The input lacks base qualities; no much larger clone sits a single base away.

TCRbeta CDR3 regions were amplified from genomic DNA using the immunoSEQ Assay, a bias-controlled multiplex PCR. The authors processed their data as follows. Nucleated cell counts per sample were estimated from amplification of reference gene primers within the assay. To quantify the absolute abundance of each unique TCRbeta CDR3 rearrangement, sequence reads were collapsed and filtered. For each sample, productive Simpson clonality was calculated by taking the square root of Simpson's diversity index across productive rearrangements. TCRdb took this table from immuneACCESS and kept in-frame rearrangements with V and J called. Such tables lack part of the clones; where checked against another copy, unresolved V genes explain under half of the gap, and the rest is unexplained. V and J calls and clone size are those listed in that table; D and trimming were worked out from the DNA. A total of roughly 440,000 clones appear in this sample, approximately 88% of them only once. The top ten constitute roughly 13% of the sample.

CDR1 and CDR2 (GTSNPN, SVGIG) derive from the germline V gene (reference sequence). The CDR3, from cysteine to phenylalanine, totals 11 residues. The read is trimmed to its CDR3 DNA, 33 bases read in frame from base 1. V is cut by 5 bases and J by 7 bases, and the space between the germline ends is 8 bases. One collaborating source in Seattle enrolled patients while the patients were actively infected and followed the patients over time throughout the course of disease. The collaborating institutions used their own protocols to collect whole blood in K2EDTA tubes. For TCRbeta analysis, collaborators shipped samples in one of three forms: frozen whole blood, isolated PBMCs, or DNA extracted from either of those sample types.

The sequence was obtained from a woman aged 45 to 65 with COVID-19, enrolled during active disease. The V and J genes are TRBV30 and TRBJ2-2; the D gene is not confidently resolved. Sequencing used peripheral blood. The sequenced DNA: TGTGCCTGGCACTTTATCGGGGAGCTGTTTTTT. The encoded protein is CAWHFIGELFF.